This T cell receptor (beta chain) was recorded in a study of T-cell memory formation after mild COVID-19. Across the whole study: In these data, TCR clusters were largely donor specific.

With 5 bases removed from V and 7 bases from J, the gap between germline ends came to 18 bases. The CDR3 totals 15 residues. Germline V gene sequence: CDR1 SGHAT, CDR2 FQNNGV. Findings and limits, study-wide: Clones that contracted from day 15 to 85 were balanced CD4/CD8, while later expanders leaned CD4+. The appearance of some responding clones in pre-infection memory suggested that cross-reactive memory joined.

Libraries for TCRalpha and TCRbeta carried sample barcodes and unique molecular identifiers via 5'RACE. TCRdb fed the 5' RACE reads into MiXCR, producing one record per CDR3 protein. The sample carries about 190,000 distinct CDR3 sequences, 20% to 25% recorded once. This clonotype appeared a few times. The target antigen is unknown. The origin of this receptor is an adult woman who had mild COVID-19 (a few samples of this study predate the infection). Cell type and time point are not known. What was sequenced was PBMCs or a T cell subset sorted from them (not recorded which). V and J are TRBV11-2 and TRBJ2-1; D is tentatively TRBD1 or TRBD2 (6 bases each). The CDR3 DNA sequence: TGTGCCAGCAGCCTGGGGGCTAGCCGGGGGAATGAGCAGTTCTTC. Translation gives CASSLGASRGNEQFF.